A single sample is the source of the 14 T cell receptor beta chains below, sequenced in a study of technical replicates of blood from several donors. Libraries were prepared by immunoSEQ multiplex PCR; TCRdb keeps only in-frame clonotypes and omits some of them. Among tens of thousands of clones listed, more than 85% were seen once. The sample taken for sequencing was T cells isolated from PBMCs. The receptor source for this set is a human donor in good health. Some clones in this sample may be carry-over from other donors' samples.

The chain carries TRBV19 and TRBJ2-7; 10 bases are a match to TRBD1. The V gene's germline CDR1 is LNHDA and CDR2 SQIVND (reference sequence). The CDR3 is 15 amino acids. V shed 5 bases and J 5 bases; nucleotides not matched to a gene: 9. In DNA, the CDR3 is TGTGCCAGTAGTTCTGACAGGGGGCTTCTCGACGAGCAGTACTTC. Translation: CASSSDRGLLDEQYF.

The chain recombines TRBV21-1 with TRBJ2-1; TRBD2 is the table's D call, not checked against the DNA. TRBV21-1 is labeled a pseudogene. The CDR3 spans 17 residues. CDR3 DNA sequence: TGTGCCAGCAGCAAAGAGCTAGCGGGAGATGTAAACAATGAGCAGTTCTTC. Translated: CASSKELAGDVNNEQFF.

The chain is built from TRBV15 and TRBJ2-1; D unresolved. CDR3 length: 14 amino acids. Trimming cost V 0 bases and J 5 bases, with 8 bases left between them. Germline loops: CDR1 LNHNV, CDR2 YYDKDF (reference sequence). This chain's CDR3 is CATSREEVDNEQFF. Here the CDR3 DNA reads TGTGCCACCAGCAGAGAAGAAGTAGACAATGAGCAGTTCTTC. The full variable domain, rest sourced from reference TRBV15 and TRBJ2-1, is DAMVIQNPRYQVTQFGKPVTLSCSQTLNHNVMYWYQQKSSQAPKLLFHYYDKDFNNEADTPDNFQSRRPNTSFCFLDIRSPGLGDTAMYLCATSREEVDNEQFFGPGTRLTVL.

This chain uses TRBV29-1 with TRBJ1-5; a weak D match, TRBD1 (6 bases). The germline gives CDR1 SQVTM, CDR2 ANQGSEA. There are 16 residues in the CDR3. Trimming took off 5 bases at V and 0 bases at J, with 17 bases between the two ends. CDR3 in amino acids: CSVTDGWGHSNQPQHF. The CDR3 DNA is TGCAGCGTTACGGACGGATGGGGACATAGCAATCAGCCCCAGCATTTT. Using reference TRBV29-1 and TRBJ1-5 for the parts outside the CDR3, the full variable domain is SAVISQKPSRDICQRGTSLTIQCQVDSQVTMMFWYRQQPGQSLTLIATANQGSEATYESGFVIDKFPISRPNLTFSTLTVSNMSPEDSSIYLCSVTDGWGHSNQPQHFGDGTRLSIL.

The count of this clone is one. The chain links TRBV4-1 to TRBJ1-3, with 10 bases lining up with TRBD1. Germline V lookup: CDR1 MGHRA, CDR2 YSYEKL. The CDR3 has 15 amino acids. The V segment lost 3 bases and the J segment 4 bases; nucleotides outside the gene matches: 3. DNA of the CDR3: TGCGCCAGCAGCCACCAGACAGGGGGCGGAAACACCATATATTTT. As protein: CASSHQTGGGNTIYF.

The DNA of the CDR3 is TGTGCCAGCAGCGTATCCGGACAGGGGGTAGTCAATGAGCAGTTCTTC. Protein: CASSVSGQGVVNEQFF. The rearrangement joins TRBV9 to TRBJ2-1, with TRBD1 identical over 10 bases. CDR3 length equals 16 residues. Germline V CDR1 and CDR2: SGDLS, YYNGEE. With V trimmed by 1 base and J by 6 bases, 7 bases remained unmatched. The complete variable domain, with remaining parts taken from reference TRBV9 and TRBJ2-1, reads DSGVTQTPKHLITATGQRVTLRCSPRSGDLSVYWYQQSLDQGLQFLIQYYNGEERAKGNILERFSAQQFPDLHSELNLSSLELGDSALYFCASSVSGQGVVNEQFFGPGTRLTVL.

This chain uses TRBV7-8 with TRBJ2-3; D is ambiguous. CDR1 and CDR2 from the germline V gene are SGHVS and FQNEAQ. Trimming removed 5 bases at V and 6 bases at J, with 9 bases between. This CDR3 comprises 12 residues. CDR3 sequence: CASSEILDTQYF. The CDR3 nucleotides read TGTGCCAGCAGCGAGATCCTCGATACGCAGTATTTT.

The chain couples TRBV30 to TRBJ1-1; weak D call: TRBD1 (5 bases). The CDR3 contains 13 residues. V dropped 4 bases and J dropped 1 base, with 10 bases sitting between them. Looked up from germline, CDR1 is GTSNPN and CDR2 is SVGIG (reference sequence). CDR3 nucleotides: TGTGCCTGGAAGGGTAGGGGGAACACTGAAGCTTTCTTT. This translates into CAWKGRGNTEAFF. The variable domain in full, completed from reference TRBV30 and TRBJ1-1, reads SQTIHQWPATLVQPVGSPLSLECTVEGTSNPNLYWYRQAAGRGLQLLFYSVGIGQISSEVPQNLSASRPQDRQFILSSKKLLLSDSGFYLCAWKGRGNTEAFFGQGTRLTVV.

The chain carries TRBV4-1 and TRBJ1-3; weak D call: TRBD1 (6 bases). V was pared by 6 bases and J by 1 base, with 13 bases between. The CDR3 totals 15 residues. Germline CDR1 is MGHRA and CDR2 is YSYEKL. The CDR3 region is CASRETGTSGNTIYF. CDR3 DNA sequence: TGCGCCAGCAGGGAAACAGGGACATCTGGAAACACCATATATTTT.

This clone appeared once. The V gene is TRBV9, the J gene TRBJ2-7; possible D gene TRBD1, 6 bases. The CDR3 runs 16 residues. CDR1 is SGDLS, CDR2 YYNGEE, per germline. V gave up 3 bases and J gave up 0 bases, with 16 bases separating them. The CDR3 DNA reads TGTGCCAGCAGCGCCCGCGAGGGGACAAGCTCCTACGAGCAGTACTTC. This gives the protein CASSAREGTSSYEQYF.

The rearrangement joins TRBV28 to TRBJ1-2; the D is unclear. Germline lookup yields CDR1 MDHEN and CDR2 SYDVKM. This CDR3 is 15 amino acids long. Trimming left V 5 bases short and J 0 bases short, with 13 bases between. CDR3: CASSIAPPANYGYTF. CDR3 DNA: TGTGCCAGCAGTATAGCCCCTCCAGCTAACTATGGCTACACCTTC.

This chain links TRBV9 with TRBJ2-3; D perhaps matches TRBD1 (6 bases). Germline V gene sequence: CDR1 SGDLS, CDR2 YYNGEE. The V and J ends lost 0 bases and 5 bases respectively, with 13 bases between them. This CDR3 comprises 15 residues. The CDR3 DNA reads TGTGCCAGCAGCGTAGTAGGGGGTTTAGGAGATACGCAGTATTTT. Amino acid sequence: CASSVVGGLGDTQYF.

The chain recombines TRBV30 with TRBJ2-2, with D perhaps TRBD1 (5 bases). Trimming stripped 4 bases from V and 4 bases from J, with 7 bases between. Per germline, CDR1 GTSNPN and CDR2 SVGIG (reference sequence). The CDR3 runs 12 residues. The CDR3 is CAWNQGTGELFF. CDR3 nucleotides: TGTGCCTGGAATCAGGGCACCGGGGAGCTGTTTTTT.

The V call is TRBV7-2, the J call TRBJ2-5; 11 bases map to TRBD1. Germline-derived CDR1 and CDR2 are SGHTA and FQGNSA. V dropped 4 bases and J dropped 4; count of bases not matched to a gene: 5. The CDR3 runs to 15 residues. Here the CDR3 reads CASSSGQGVLETQYF. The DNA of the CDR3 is TGTGCCAGCAGCTCGGGACAGGGGGTTTTAGAGACCCAGTACTTC.